This T cell receptor (beta chain) was recovered during a study of blood T cell repertoires in COVID-19. In the study overall: Samples of COVID-19 (acute and convalescent) were obtained from the United States, Italy and Spain.

Assay used: immunoSEQ multiplex PCR; TCRdb lists only in-frame clones, some missing. In the table there are 130,000 or so clones, about 86% of which are singletons. Looked up from germline, CDR1 is MDHEN and CDR2 is SYDVKM. The V end was cut by 2 bases, the J end by 12 bases, with 11 bases between. The CDR3 extends over 12 amino acids. Participants had their cohort set by participant-reported clinical history. The sequenced material came from PBMCs or T cells enriched from blood (not recorded which). The J gene is TRBJ1-5, the V gene TRBV28, with TRBD1 as a possible D gene (6 bases). This clonotype was sampled from a man in his forties or fifties with acute COVID-19. The DNA for the CDR3 is TGTGCCAGCAGTTTAAACCTACAGGGCCAGCATTTT. It codes for CASSLNLQGQHF.